This is a list of T cell receptor beta chains from one sample in a study of cytomegalovirus exposure and HLA in healthy donors. Clones were sequenced by immunoSEQ multiplex PCR, and TCRdb holds only the in-frame ones, with some missing. The table has roughly 180,000 clones, 82% seen once. Sequenced sample: PBMCs. Receptor source: a man aged 35 to 55 in good health and CMV-seronegative. The CDR3 runs from the conserved cysteine through the conserved F or W. A D gene is named only where the DNA matches it firmly. Size values are once, few and many counts, or a class for expanded clones, and some rows have none.

j_gene	v_gene	d_gene	abundance	CDR3aa	CDR3nt
TRBJ2-5	TRBV29-1	NA	NA	CSVASDPQGETQYF	TGCAGCGTTGCTTCGGACCCGCAGGGAGAGACCCAGTACTTC
TRBJ2-2	TRBV7-6	TRBD1	NA	CASSWTGPTGELFF	TGTGCCAGCAGCTGGACAGGGCCCACCGGGGAGCTGTTTTTT
TRBJ1-4	TRBV6-5	TRBD1	once	CASSKTGREKLFF	TGTGCCAGCAGTAAGACAGGGCGTGAAAAACTGTTTTTT
TRBJ1-5	TRBV6-1	TRBD1	NA	CASNDRGQPQHF	TGTGCCAGCAACGACAGGGGTCAGCCCCAGCATTTT
TRBJ1-2	TRBV29-1	TRBD1	NA	CSVERDRFFYGYTF	TGCAGCGTTGAAAGGGACAGGTTTTTCTATGGCTACACCTTC
TRBJ1-5	TRBV27	NA	NA	CASSLAQGNQPQHF	TGTGCCAGCAGTTTAGCCCAGGGGAATCAGCCCCAGCATTTT
TRBJ1-1	TRBV7-2	NA	few	CASSLPTATEAFF	TGTGCCAGCAGCTTACCGACTGCAACTGAAGCTTTCTTT
TRBJ2-1	TRBV5-1	TRBD1	NA	CASSPPTGGSLNEQFF	TGCGCCAGCAGCCCACCGACAGGGGGGTCCCTCAATGAGCAGTTCTTC
TRBJ2-3	TRBV11-3	NA	NA	CASSLAGGTDTQYF	TGTGCCAGCAGCTTAGCAGGGGGCACAGATACGCAGTATTTT
TRBJ1-5	TRBV5-1	NA	NA	CASSLGLSGNQPQHF	TGCGCCAGCAGCTTGGGGCTTTCGGGGAATCAGCCCCAGCATTTT
TRBJ1-3	TRBV30	NA	NA	CAWSVELQGRFF	TGTGCCTGGAGTGTAGAGTTACAGGGAAGATTTTTT
TRBJ2-7	TRBV29-1	TRBD2	NA	CSVDRQREGSYEQYF	TGCAGCGTTGATCGGCAGCGGGAGGGCTCCTACGAGCAGTACTTC
TRBJ2-5	TRBV28	NA	NA	CASSGGTTSQETQYF	TGTGCCAGCAGTGGGGGGACCACTAGCCAAGAGACCCAGTACTTC
TRBJ1-6	TRBV28	NA	NA	CASTLGGAYNSPLHF	TGTGCCAGCACCCTGGGGGGGGCTTATAATTCACCCCTCCACTTT
TRBJ1-4	TRBV5-5	NA	NA	CASSFLNEKLFF	TGTGCCAGCAGCTTTCTGAATGAAAAACTGTTTTTT
TRBJ2-7	TRBV28	TRBD2	NA	CASTTLAPYEQYF	TGTGCCAGCACTACACTAGCGCCCTACGAGCAGTACTTC
TRBJ1-3	TRBV7-2	TRBD1	once	CASSLGDRVGNTIYF	TGTGCCAGCAGCTTAGGGGACAGGGTTGGAAACACCATATATTTT
TRBJ1-1	TRBV7-9	NA	NA	CASSPGGSTEAFF	TGTGCCAGCAGCCCCGGGGGGAGCACTGAAGCTTTCTTT
TRBJ2-3	TRBV29-1	TRBD2	NA	CSANTGLAGGGAVTQYF	TGCAGCGCCAATACGGGACTAGCGGGGGGAGGCGCGGTTACGCAGTATTTT
TRBJ2-5	TRBV11-3	NA	few	CASSPTRGTAETQYF	TGTGCCAGCAGCCCCACGCGGGGAACGGCAGAGACCCAGTACTTC
TRBJ2-6	TRBV11-2	TRBD1	NA	CASSYSPGQGASGANVLTF	TGTGCCAGCAGCTACTCCCCGGGACAGGGGGCCTCTGGGGCCAACGTCCTGACTTTC
TRBJ2-1	TRBV4-1	TRBD2	NA	CASSQVTSGGSREQFF	TGCGCCAGCAGCCAAGTCACTAGCGGTGGGTCGCGTGAGCAGTTCTTC
TRBJ2-1	TRBV4-2	TRBD2	NA	CASSQDRPAGAHNEQFF	TGTGCCAGCAGCCAAGACCGCCCAGCGGGAGCCCACAATGAGCAGTTCTTC
TRBJ2-1	TRBV27	TRBD1	once	CASSLQGARFDEQFF	TGTGCCAGCAGCCTACAGGGGGCGCGCTTCGATGAGCAGTTCTTC
TRBJ2-3	TRBV28	NA	NA	CASSWGGRNTDTQYF	TGTGCCAGCAGTTGGGGGGGCCGCAACACAGATACGCAGTATTTT
TRBJ1-1	TRBV25-1	NA	NA	CASSGSTEAFF	TGTGCCAGCAGTGGGAGCACTGAAGCTTTCTTT
TRBJ1-5	TRBV19	NA	NA	CASSMGLNQPQHF	TGTGCCAGTAGTATGGGCCTCAATCAGCCCCAGCATTTT
TRBJ2-2	TRBV5-1	NA	NA	CASSRGSGTGELFF	TGCGCCAGCAGCCGGGGATCTGGCACCGGGGAGCTGTTTTTT
TRBJ2-2	TRBV11-1	TRBD1	NA	CASSRWGQGTTGELFF	TGTGCCAGCAGCCGTTGGGGACAGGGGACCACCGGGGAGCTGTTTTTT
TRBJ2-2	TRBV7-8	TRBD1	few	CASSSLKDRGNTGELFF	TGTGCCAGCAGCTCGCTCAAGGACAGGGGAAACACCGGGGAGCTGTTTTTT
TRBJ2-1	TRBV10-3	NA	NA	CAISRGGSGARYNEQFF	TGTGCCATCAGCCGCGGTGGTTCAGGGGCCCGATACAATGAGCAGTTCTTC
TRBJ2-7	TRBV18	NA	NA	CASSPQGGAYEQYF	TGTGCCAGCTCACCACAAGGCGGAGCCTACGAGCAGTACTTC